This T cell receptor beta chain is drawn from a study of cytomegalovirus exposure and HLA in healthy donors. The table came from immunoSEQ multiplex PCR; TCRdb's copy has only in-frame clones and leaves some out. The data hold over 110,000 clones, with approximately 86% observed a single time. The CDR3 has 13 residues. V lost 6 bases, J lost 5 bases, and 13 bases lay in between. Germline V gene data show CDR1 as MNHEY and CDR2 as SMNVEV (reference sequence). This receptor was taken from a man aged 18-30 years in good health and CMV-seropositive. Material for sequencing was PBMCs. This rearrangement joins TRBV27 to TRBJ1-2, with D maybe TRBD1 (5 bases). As DNA, the CDR3 is TGTGCCAGCAGCTTCCTCAAGGGGTATGGCTACACCTTC. It encodes CASSFLKGYGYTF.